A selection of T cell receptor beta chains follows, all from one sample in a study of shared clonotypes between healthy human individuals. Here immunoSEQ multiplex PCR was the method, and the copy in TCRdb shows in-frame clones only, minus some. Of around 550,000 clones listed, approximately 95% are singletons. Material: naive CD4+ T cells sorted from blood. The receptor source for this set is a woman between 25 and 40 years old in good health. CDR3s include the opening cysteine and the closing phenylalanine or tryptophan.

v_gene	j_gene	CDR3aa
TRBV18	TRBJ2-7	CASSPKAADVYEQYF
TRBV27	TRBJ1-2	CASREKWAVTYGYTF
TRBV28	TRBJ2-7	CASRGGEGYNEQYF
TRBV27	TRBJ2-7	CASSRRQGAYEQYF
TRBV9	TRBJ2-7	CASSVGPAGVYEQYF
TRBV6-1	TRBJ2-5	CASSQGLAGQTQYF
TRBV5-1	TRBJ2-3	CASSYLDTQYF
TRBV6-4	TRBJ1-2	CASRDGRGNYGYTF
TRBV5-5	TRBJ1-4	CASSATGGDIEKLFF
TRBV11-2	TRBJ2-3	CASSPWGGQGIDTQYF
TRBV2	TRBJ2-5	CASSDLRRAQYF
TRBV29-1	TRBJ2-7	CSVRGVHEQYF
TRBV19	TRBJ1-5	CATSRGTNQPQHF
TRBV28	TRBJ1-1	CASSSGQPMNTEAFF
TRBV6-1	TRBJ2-4	CASSEDTSGRVLAKNIQYF
TRBV6-1	TRBJ2-4	CASSEIRGRELAKNIQYF
TRBV25-1	TRBJ2-3	CASSESPMDTQYF
TRBV5-8	TRBJ2-7	CASSFLGRGYEQYF
TRBV7-2	TRBJ2-7	CASSLEADAYEQYF
TRBV6-6	TRBJ1-5	CASTQPQHF
TRBV15	TRBJ2-7	CATSSDRSEQYF
TRBV5-5	TRBJ2-7	CASSRQAYEQYF
TRBV2	TRBJ2-7	CASSRSGLAGSYEQYF
TRBV2	TRBJ2-7	CASWGTSGRTSYEQYF
TRBV19	TRBJ2-1	CASSMVTSYNEQFF
TRBV5-1	TRBJ2-3	CASSATDTQYF
TRBV19	TRBJ1-5	CASSIRAEGQPQHF
TRBV15	TRBJ1-5	CATSRDWGLGQPQHF
TRBV18	TRBJ2-7	CASSPRGQGGHEQYF
TRBV4-1	TRBJ1-3	CASSQDMVNGNTIYF
TRBV11-2	TRBJ2-1	CASSPPFWAGGANEQFF
TRBV2	TRBJ2-7	CARGKEGQYF
TRBV4-1	TRBJ1-5	CASSQTRTGLIINQPQHF
TRBV11-2	TRBJ2-1	CASSSGTSGSFYEQFF
TRBV6-5	TRBJ1-5	CASSYRQGNQPQHF
TRBV28	TRBJ2-7	CASSPALPAYEQYF
TRBV5-1	TRBJ2-3	CASSLGSGIARRSTDTQYF
TRBV14	TRBJ2-7	CASSQGLAGTYEQYF
TRBV5-1	TRBJ2-3	CASSWTGEDTQYF
TRBV18	TRBJ2-7	CASSPGQISREQYF
TRBV7-2	TRBJ2-7	CASSSVVGGNSYEQYF
TRBV3-1/TRBV3-2	TRBJ2-7	CASSHPLYF
TRBV7-8	-	CASSLIEGYEQYF
TRBV11-1	TRBJ2-3	CASSSPAASSTDTQYF
TRBV2	TRBJ2-6	CASSKVFSGANVLTF
TRBV5-1	TRBJ2-7	CASSNYYEQYF
TRBV28	TRBJ1-2	CASSYLGDYGYTF
TRBV11-1	TRBJ2-7	CASSLGRWVYEQYF